Listed below are T cell receptor beta chains from one sample, sequenced in a study of blood T cell repertoires in COVID-19. TCRdb's table, derived via immunoSEQ multiplex PCR, lists solely in-frame clones and lacks some. The profile shows roughly 73,000 clones, roughly 80% of them singletons. The sample consisted of peripheral blood. The receptors stem from a woman between 65 and 79 years old with acute or convalescent COVID-19. Both conserved end residues are part of each CDR3. A D gene is named only where the DNA matches it firmly. Clone sizes are given selectively: once, few, many, or a class where the clone is expanded.

v_call	d_call	clone_size	j_call	cdr3_aa	cdr3_nt
TRBV5-6	TRBD1	once	TRBJ2-5	CASSPDRDGETQYF	TGTGCCAGCAGCCCGGACAGGGATGGAGAGACCCAGTACTTC
TRBV2	NA	NA	TRBJ2-7	CATQIKTYEQYF	TGTGCCACCCAGATTAAAACCTACGAGCAGTACTTC
TRBV28	NA	NA	TRBJ2-7	CASSQYGRQYF	TGTGCCAGCAGCCAATATGGGAGGCAGTACTTC
TRBV29-1	TRBD1	NA	TRBJ1-6	CSARLGQGDSPLHF	TGCAGCGCCCGTCTGGGACAGGGGGATTCACCCCTCCACTTT
TRBV19	NA	NA	TRBJ2-3	CASRIRAGTDTQYF	TGTGCCAGTAGGATTAGGGCAGGGACAGATACGCAGTATTTT
TRBV6-5	TRBD1	NA	TRBJ2-7	CASSSSRQGPPYEQYF	TGTGCCAGCAGTTCCTCGCGACAGGGACCCCCCTACGAGCAGTACTTC
TRBV18	TRBD1	NA	TRBJ2-1	CASSPAGTAYNEQFF	TGTGCCAGCTCACCGGCTGGGACAGCGTACAATGAGCAGTTCTTC
TRBV7-9	NA	NA	TRBJ1-4	CASSLAGRTNEKLFF	TGTGCCAGCAGCTTAGCTGGGCGTACTAATGAAAAACTGTTTTTT
TRBV28	NA	NA	TRBJ1-5	CASRPREKGSNQPQHF	TGTGCCAGCAGGCCTCGGGAGAAGGGAAGCAATCAGCCCCAGCATTTT
TRBV28	TRBD1	NA	TRBJ1-4	CASSEPGQGATNEKLFF	TGTGCCAGCAGTGAACCGGGACAGGGGGCAACTAATGAAAAACTGTTTTTT
TRBV5-4	TRBD1	NA	TRBJ2-1	CASSLGGTGAIEQFF	TGTGCCAGCAGTCTTGGTGGGACAGGGGCGATAGAGCAGTTCTTC
TRBV5-6	TRBD1	NA	TRBJ2-7	CASSRQGGNEQYF	TGTGCCAGCAGCCGACAGGGTGGCAACGAGCAGTACTTC
TRBV5-8	NA	NA	TRBJ1-5	CASSAGQFVSPQHF	TGTGCCAGCAGCGCTGGACAGTTTGTTTCGCCCCAGCATTTT
TRBV11-3	NA	NA	TRBJ2-1	CASSLVRGTNEQFF	TGTGCCAGCAGCTTAGTTCGCGGAACCAATGAGCAGTTCTTC
TRBV13	TRBD1	NA	TRBJ1-5	CASSQRTGSNQPQHF	TGTGCCAGCAGCCAGAGGACAGGGTCCAATCAGCCCCAGCATTTT
TRBV13	NA	once	TRBJ1-2	CASSLGRLGYTF	TGTGCCAGCAGCTTAGGCCGTCTTGGCTACACCTTC
TRBV28	TRBD2	once	TRBJ2-7	CASSSPGGRTYEQYF	TGTGCCAGCAGTTCTCCGGGGGGGAGAACCTACGAGCAGTACTTC
TRBV4-2	NA	NA	TRBJ2-1	CASSPLSTGAIEQFF	TGTGCCAGCAGCCCCTTATCTACGGGAGCCATTGAGCAGTTCTTC
TRBV9	NA	few	TRBJ1-2	CASSVFKGGYTF	TGTGCCAGCAGCGTATTTAAGGGGGGCTACACCTTC
TRBV27	NA	few	TRBJ2-7	CASSTTGVGQYF	TGTGCCAGCAGTACGACAGGTGTAGGGCAGTACTTC
TRBV5-1	TRBD1	NA	TRBJ2-1	CASSLKGDSYNEQFF	TGCGCCAGCAGCTTGAAGGGGGACAGCTACAATGAGCAGTTCTTC
TRBV11-2	NA	NA	TRBJ2-2	CASSLALNTGELFF	TGTGCCAGCAGCTTAGCTTTAAACACCGGGGAGCTGTTTTTT
TRBV5-4	NA	NA	TRBJ2-7	CASSHGDKSYEQYF	TGTGCCAGCAGCCACGGGGACAAATCCTACGAGCAGTACTTC
TRBV30	NA	NA	TRBJ1-1	CAWRAILNTEAFF	TGTGCCTGGAGAGCGATCTTGAACACTGAAGCTTTCTTT
TRBV15	NA	NA	TRBJ1-6	CATSRDRGAVGSPLHF	TGTGCCACCAGCAGAGATCGGGGGGCGGTTGGTTCACCCCTCCACTTT
TRBV10-1	TRBD1	NA	TRBJ1-1	CASMGDRNTEAFF	TGCGCCAGCATGGGGGACAGGAACACTGAAGCTTTCTTT
TRBV7-8	NA	NA	TRBJ1-2	CASSLGANLLSYGYTF	TGTGCCAGCAGCTTAGGGGCGAATCTCCTCTCTTATGGCTACACCTTC
TRBV30	NA	NA	TRBJ1-1	CAWSVRGFTEAFF	TGTGCCTGGAGTGTAAGGGGGTTTACTGAAGCTTTCTTT
TRBV27	NA	NA	TRBJ1-3	CASTSRGGGGNTIYF	TGTGCCAGCACCAGTCGGGGGGGCGGAGGAAACACCATATATTTT
TRBV18	NA	once	TRBJ1-2	CASSPRQPNYGYTF	TGTGCCAGCTCACCCAGACAGCCTAACTATGGCTACACCTTC
TRBV7-9	NA	NA	TRBJ2-7	CASSSLSYEQYF	TGTGCCAGCAGCTCCCTCTCCTACGAGCAGTACTTC
TRBV4-1	TRBD1	NA	TRBJ1-4	CASSQTPGGTWEKLFF	TGCGCCAGCAGCCAGACCCCAGGGGGGACTTGGGAAAAACTGTTTTTT
TRBV5-1	NA	NA	TRBJ1-4	CASSPTTTNEKLFF	TGCGCCAGCAGCCCTACTACAACTAATGAAAAACTGTTTTTT
TRBV10-3	TRBD1	NA	TRBJ1-2	CAITRTGQQYGYTF	TGTGCCATCACACGAACGGGACAGCAATATGGCTACACCTTC
TRBV10-2	TRBD2	NA	TRBJ2-7	CASSEASGSFEQYF	TGCGCCAGCAGTGAGGCTAGCGGGAGCTTCGAGCAGTACTTC
TRBV19	NA	NA	TRBJ1-5	CASSSVGVAGQPQHF	TGTGCCAGTAGTAGCGTCGGTGTGGCGGGTCAGCCCCAGCATTTT
TRBV2	NA	NA	TRBJ2-7	CASSVTSYEQYF	TGTGCCAGCAGTGTAACATCCTACGAGCAGTACTTC
TRBV28	NA	NA	TRBJ1-5	CASSLYPGPQHF	TGTGCCAGCAGTTTATACCCCGGGCCCCAGCATTTT
TRBV28	NA	NA	TRBJ2-7	CASRTGSYEQYF	TGTGCCAGCAGGACAGGCTCCTACGAGCAGTACTTC
TRBV12-2	NA	NA	TRBJ2-7	CASRSGRFHEQYF	TGTGCAAGTCGCTCCGGCAGGTTCCACGAGCAGTACTTC
TRBV7-9	NA	few	TRBJ2-1	CASSLDLAKYNEQFF	TGTGCCAGCAGCTTAGACCTAGCGAAATACAATGAGCAGTTCTTC
TRBV15	NA	NA	TRBJ1-1	CATSRDLRLGLPNTEAFF	TGTGCCACCAGCAGAGATCTTCGCCTGGGACTGCCCAACACTGAAGCTTTCTTT
TRBV13	NA	NA	TRBJ1-2	CASSLVPSEGYTF	TGTGCCAGCAGCTTAGTTCCCAGCGAAGGCTACACCTTC
TRBV27	NA	once	TRBJ1-6	CASTPAGGQSSYNSPLHF	TGTGCCAGCACCCCGGCGGGTGGACAGAGCTCCTATAATTCACCCCTCCACTTT
TRBV30	NA	NA	TRBJ1-5	CAWSVQDYQPQHF	TGTGCCTGGAGTGTACAGGATTATCAGCCCCAGCATTTT
TRBV19	TRBD1	NA	TRBJ1-4	CASSRTWTGQKLFF	TGTGCCAGTTCCCGAACATGGACAGGGCAAAAACTGTTTTTT
TRBV6-5	NA	once	TRBJ2-7	CASSYSRSSSYEQYF	TGTGCCAGCAGTTACTCGAGGAGTAGCTCCTACGAGCAGTACTTC
TRBV10-3	NA	NA	TRBJ2-7	CAIQGGADEQYF	TGTGCCATCCAAGGGGGGGCAGACGAGCAGTACTTC
TRBV12-3/TRBV12-4	NA	NA	TRBJ2-7	CASSLTHPRQYF	TGTGCCAGCAGCCTGACACATCCACGGCAGTACTTC
TRBV4-1	NA	once	TRBJ1-2	CASSQGGPGMSYGYTF	TGCGCCAGCAGCCAAGGGGGGCCGGGGATGAGCTATGGCTACACCTTC
TRBV12-3/TRBV12-4	TRBD1	NA	TRBJ1-2	CASSHDRGDGYTF	TGTGCCAGCAGTCACGACAGGGGGGATGGCTACACCTTC
TRBV5-1	TRBD2	NA	TRBJ2-3	CASSLLRLAGDLDTQYF	TGCGCCAGCAGCTTACTTCGACTAGCGGGAGATTTGGATACGCAGTATTTT
TRBV13	NA	once	TRBJ1-1	CASSIRGNTEAFF	TGTGCCAGCAGTATCCGGGGGAACACTGAAGCTTTCTTT
TRBV19	NA	NA	TRBJ2-1	CASSIEGGAADEQFF	TGTGCCAGTAGTATAGAGGGGGGAGCAGCTGATGAGCAGTTCTTC
TRBV18	NA	NA	TRBJ2-3	CASSFPSTDTQYF	TGTGCCAGCTCATTCCCCTCCACAGATACGCAGTATTTT
TRBV20-1	NA	NA	TRBJ2-7	CSASQGQRYEQYF	TGCAGTGCTAGTCAAGGACAGCGCTACGAGCAGTACTTC
TRBV18	NA	NA	TRBJ1-3	CASSLQKAGNTIYF	TGTGCCAGCTCGCTACAGAAAGCTGGAAACACCATATATTTT
TRBV2	TRBD1	NA	TRBJ1-2	CASSEARTGVGYTF	TGTGCCAGCAGTGAAGCCCGGACAGGGGTTGGCTACACCTTC
TRBV20-1	TRBD2	NA	TRBJ2-1	CSASEGLAGYYNEQFF	TGCAGTGCTAGTGAAGGACTAGCGGGTTACTACAATGAGCAGTTCTTC